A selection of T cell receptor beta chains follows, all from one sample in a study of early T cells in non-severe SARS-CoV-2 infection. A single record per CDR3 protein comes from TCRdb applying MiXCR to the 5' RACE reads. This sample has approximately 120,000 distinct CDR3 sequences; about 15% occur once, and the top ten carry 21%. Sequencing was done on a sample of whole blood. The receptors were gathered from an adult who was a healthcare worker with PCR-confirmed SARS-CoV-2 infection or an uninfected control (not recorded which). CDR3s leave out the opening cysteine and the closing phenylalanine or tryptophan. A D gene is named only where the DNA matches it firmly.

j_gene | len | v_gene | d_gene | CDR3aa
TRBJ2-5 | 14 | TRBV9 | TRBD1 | ASSAGTGGSGETQY
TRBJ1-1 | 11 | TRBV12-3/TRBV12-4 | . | ASSFAANTEAF
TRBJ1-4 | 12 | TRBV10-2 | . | ASSESNRDGKLF
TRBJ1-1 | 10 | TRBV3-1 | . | ASRGRATEAF
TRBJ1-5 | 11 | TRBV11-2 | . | ASSLELGQPQH
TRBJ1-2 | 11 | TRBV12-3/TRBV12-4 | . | ASSSSNLYGYT
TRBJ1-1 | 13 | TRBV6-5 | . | ASSYSDISSTEAF
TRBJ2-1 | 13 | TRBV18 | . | ASSPRGPPYNEQF
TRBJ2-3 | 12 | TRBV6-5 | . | ASSTGLSTDTQY
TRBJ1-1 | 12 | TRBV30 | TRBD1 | ACGTGGAGTEAF
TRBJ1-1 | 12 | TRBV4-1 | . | ASSPGQSNTEAF
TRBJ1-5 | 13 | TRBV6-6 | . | ASSYRGGSNQPQH
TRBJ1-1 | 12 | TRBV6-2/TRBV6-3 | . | ASTIRGENTEAF
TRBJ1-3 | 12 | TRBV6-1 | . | ASSEGNPGNIIY
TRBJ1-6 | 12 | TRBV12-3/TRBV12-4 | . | ASSLAGNNSPLH
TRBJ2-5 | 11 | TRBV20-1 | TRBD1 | SAARTGHETQY
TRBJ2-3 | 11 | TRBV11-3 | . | ARIPGDPDTQY
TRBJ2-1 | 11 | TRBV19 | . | ASSIGTYNEQF
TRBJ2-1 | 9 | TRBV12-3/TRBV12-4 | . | ASSFREEQF
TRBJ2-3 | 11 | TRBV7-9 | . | ASSLDPTDTQY
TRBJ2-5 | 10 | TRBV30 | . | AWSVLQETQY
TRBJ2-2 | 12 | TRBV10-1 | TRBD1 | ASSAGGRTGELF
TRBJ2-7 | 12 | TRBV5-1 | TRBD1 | ASSLGQGAYEQY
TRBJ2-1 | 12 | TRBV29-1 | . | SVERESSYNEQF
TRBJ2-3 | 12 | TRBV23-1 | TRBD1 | ASSQSDRADTQY
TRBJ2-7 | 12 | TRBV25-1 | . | ASSASGEQNEQY
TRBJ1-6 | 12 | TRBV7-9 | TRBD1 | ASSEQGGNSPLH
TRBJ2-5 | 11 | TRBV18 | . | ASSPQGSETQY
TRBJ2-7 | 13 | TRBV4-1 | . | ASSQEGGLAYEQY
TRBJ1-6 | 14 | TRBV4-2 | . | ASSQESGPNNSPLH
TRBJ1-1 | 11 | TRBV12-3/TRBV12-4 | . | ASSLSENTEAF
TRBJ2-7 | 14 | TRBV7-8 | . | ASSLSPSLPYYEQY
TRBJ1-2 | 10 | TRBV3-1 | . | ASSPRGGGYT
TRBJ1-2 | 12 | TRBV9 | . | ASSVTSENYGYT
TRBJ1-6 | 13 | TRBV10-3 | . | AISDPGQDNSPLH